These 17 T cell receptor beta chains came from one sample sequenced in a study of T cell repertoires in cytomegalovirus infection. TCRdb independently ran MiXCR on the reads; one entry per CDR3 protein. The table records 250,000 to 300,000 distinct CDR3 sequences, about 25% of them present only once. Sequencing input: PBMCs. The receptors were gathered from a human donor in good health (CMV status not recorded). Some clones in this sample may be carry-over from other donors' samples.

The V call is TRBV18, the J call TRBJ1-5; D is ambiguous. Trimming took 3 bases from V and 2 from J, leaving 17 bases between them. The CDR3 sequence is 17 residues long. Germline CDR1 KGHSH, CDR2 LQKENI. CDR3 amino acids: CASSPDGGGMGNQPQHF. The CDR3 DNA sequence: TGTGCCAGCTCACCCGATGGAGGTGGAATGGGCAATCAGCCCCAGCATTTT.

The chain joins TRBV5-1 to TRBJ2-3; D unresolved. The CDR3 covers 15 residues. Germline CDR1 reads SGHRS; CDR2 reads YFSETQ. Trimming pared 4 bases from V and 2 bases from J, leaving 14 bases between. The CDR3 bases are TGCGCCAGCAGCAGTCAGGCTGCCGACACAGATACGCAGTATTTT. Translation: CASSSQAADTDTQYF.

This clonotype was recorded at least ten times. The CDR3: CASTSVGGAGELFF. For the CDR3, the DNA is TGTGCCAGCACCTCCGTGGGGGGAGCGGGGGAGCTGTTTTTT. The chain carries TRBV7-6 and TRBJ2-2; possibly TRBD2 for D (6 bases). V dropped 7 bases and J dropped 8 bases, with 17 bases sitting between them. The CDR3 is 14 amino acids. In germline, CDR1 is SGHVS, CDR2 FNYEAQ.

This clonotype was seen a handful of times. The rearrangement uses TRBV28 and TRBJ1-3, with no clear D. The CDR3 totals 14 residues. Trimming shortened V by 3 bases and J by 2 bases, and 8 bases separated the two germline ends. The germline V gene has CDR1 MDHEN and CDR2 SYDVKM. The CDR3 DNA reads as TGTGCCAGCAGTTTGAGTCAGGCTGGAAACACCATATATTTT. Its protein product is CASSLSQAGNTIYF.

Only a few counts were recorded for this clonotype. Sequence at one end of the junction differs from germline and may be a read error. V and J are TRBV7-9 and TRBJ2-3, with TRBD2 matching over 7 bases. CDR3 size: 12 residues. The germline gives CDR1 SEHNR, CDR2 FQNEAQ (reference sequence). The CDR3 DNA sequence: TGTGCCAGCAGCACCACCGTGGTAGCGGGTGTATTT. As protein: CASSTTVVAGVF.

This clonotype occurred a few times. The V gene is TRBV11-2, the J gene TRBJ2-5, with D perhaps TRBD1 (6 bases). V lost 5 bases and J lost 5, with 15 bases in between. From germline, CDR1 is SGHAT and CDR2 FQNNGV. CDR3 length equals 14 residues. The CDR3 DNA reads as TGTGCCAGCAGCCGATCAGGGGTGGGGGAGACCCAGTACTTC. Translation: CASSRSGVGETQYF.

V and J are TRBV25-1 and TRBJ1-4; no clear D. V was trimmed by 6 bases and J by 6 bases, leaving 14 bases between them. The CDR3 contains 14 residues. Germline CDR1 reads MGHDK; CDR2 reads SYGVNS. The CDR3 region is CASSPPPGYEKLFF. In DNA, the CDR3 is TGTGCCAGCAGCCCCCCCCCCGGATATGAAAAACTGTTTTTT. Combining the CDR3 with reference TRBV25-1 and TRBJ1-4 gives the whole variable domain EADIYQTPRYLVIGTGKKITLECSQTMGHDKMYWYQQDPGMELHLIHYSYGVNSTEKGDLSSESTVSRIRTEHFPLTLESARPSHTSQYLCASSPPPGYEKLFFGSGTQLSVL.

The chain employs TRBV29-1 and TRBJ2-6, with D unresolved. V shed 4 bases and J shed 3 bases, with 4 bases lying between them. Germline V lookup: CDR1 SQVTM, CDR2 ANQGSEA. The CDR3 is 12 residues long. CDR3 residues: CSVGGGANVLTF. For the CDR3, the DNA is TGCAGCGTTGGGGGTGGGGCCAACGTCCTGACTTTC. Full variable domain (outside the CDR3, taken from reference TRBV29-1 and TRBJ2-6): SAVISQKPSRDICQRGTSLTIQCQVDSQVTMMFWYRQQPGQSLTLIATANQGSEATYESGFVIDKFPISRPNLTFSTLTVSNMSPEDSSIYLCSVGGGANVLTFGAGSRLTVL.

This clonotype was picked up a small number of times. The V gene is TRBV7-2, the J gene TRBJ1-6, with D perhaps matching TRBD1 (5 bases). The germline V gene has CDR1 SGHTA and CDR2 FQGNSA. CDR3 length: 16 amino acids. V lost 3 bases, J lost 0 bases, and 9 bases lay in between. Written as DNA, the CDR3 is TGTGCCAGCAGCTTCCGGGGCAGCTCCTATAATTCACCCCTCCACTTT. Protein sequence: CASSFRGSSYNSPLHF.

This sequence joins TRBV5-1 and TRBJ2-3, with D possibly TRBD1 on 6 matching bases. The germline V gene has CDR1 SGHRS and CDR2 YFSETQ. The CDR3 has 14 amino acids. The V end lost 4 bases, the J end lost 2 bases, and 11 bases lay between the germline ends. The CDR3 region has the DNA TGCGCCAGCAGCATGACAGGCAACACAGATACGCAGTATTTT. Its translation is CASSMTGNTDTQYF. The variable domain in full, with the rest retrieved from reference TRBV5-1 and TRBJ2-3, is KAGVTQTPRYLIKTRGQQVTLSCSPISGHRSVSWYQQTPGQGLQFLFEYFSETQRNKGNFPGRFSGRQFSNSRSEMNVSTLELGDSALYLCASSMTGNTDTQYFGPGTRLTVL.

This clonotype was detected ten times or more. This chain joins TRBV19 and TRBJ2-6, with D perhaps matching TRBD2 (6 bases). Germline assignment: CDR1 LNHDA and CDR2 SQIVND (reference sequence). Between the trimmed V and J ends, which lost 7 bases and 0 bases, there was a span of 13 bases. The CDR3 contains 16 residues. This CDR3 is CASIRGRISGANVLTF. CDR3 DNA: TGTGCCAGTATCCGGGGGAGGATCTCTGGGGCCAACGTCCTGACTTTC.

The gene calls are TRBV29-1 and TRBJ1-1, with a possible D match to TRBD1 (6 bases). The CDR3 spans 13 residues. Trimming pared 5 bases from V and 3 bases from J, leaving 13 bases between. CDR1 and CDR2 (germline): SQVTM, ANQGSEA. DNA of the CDR3: TGCAGCGTTCAGGGGATAGGGGACACTGAAGCTTTCTTT. It translates to CSVQGIGDTEAFF.

In regard to this clonotype: A read error may be the cause here, since a much bigger clone is one base away. The chain uses TRBV6-2 or TRBV6-3 and TRBJ2-1; 7 bases are shared with TRBD1. This CDR3 contains 14 residues. CDR1 is MNHEY, CDR2 SVGEGT, per germline. Here the CDR3 reads CASVDRAPYNEQSF. CDR3 nucleotide sequence: TGTGCCAGCGTAGACAGGGCCCCCTACAATGAGCAGTCCTTC.

This chain connects TRBV28 to TRBJ2-1; D gene uncertain. Deletions cut 5 bases from V and 6 bases from J, with 11 bases between. Germline-derived CDR1 and CDR2 are MDHEN and SYDVKM. The CDR3 loop spans 13 amino acids. The CDR3 loop reads CASSPSPGNEQFF. As DNA, the CDR3 is TGTGCCAGCAGTCCATCCCCGGGCAATGAGCAGTTCTTC.

This clonotype was picked up a small number of times. The genes are TRBV27 and TRBJ2-7; no firm D call. V lost 0 bases and J 1 base, leaving 13 bases between the germline ends. The CDR3 runs to 16 residues. Germline V gives CDR1 MNHEY, CDR2 SMNVEV (reference sequence). CDR3 in amino acids: CASSLSYVGESYEQYF. The CDR3 DNA is TGTGCCAGCAGTTTATCGTACGTGGGTGAATCCTACGAGCAGTACTTC.

This clonotype showed up many times. The genes are TRBV7-2 and TRBJ1-1; 7 bases agree with TRBD1. Germline V gene sequence: CDR1 SGHTA, CDR2 FQGNSA. This CDR3 contains 15 residues. Trimming at V came to 5 bases and at J to 0 bases, leaving 6 bases not matched to a gene. Here the CDR3 reads CASSHRQGLNTEAFF. DNA for the CDR3: TGTGCCAGCAGCCACCGACAGGGTTTGAACACTGAAGCTTTCTTT.

This clonotype was observed a handful of times. The V and J genes are TRBV5-4 and TRBJ2-7; no reliable D call. Germline lookup yields CDR1 SGHNT and CDR2 YYREEE (reference sequence). Trimming stripped 7 bases from V and 6 bases from J, with 17 bases between. The length of the CDR3 is 13 residues. The CDR3 here is CASSAIVEGEQYF. The CDR3 DNA follows: TGTGCCAGCTCAGCAATTGTGGAAGGCGAGCAGTACTTC.